This T cell receptor beta chain appears in the sequencing data of a study of CD8 T cells in Susac syndrome. It was with random hexamers that roughly 0.45 to 1 ug RNA was reverse transcribed. TCRdb reprocessed the immunoSEQ multiplex PCR reads via MiXCR and lists one record per CDR3 protein. This sample carries about 71,000 distinct CDR3 sequences, around 96% of them seen once, and the ten largest clones take 0.085% to 0.14%. The junction had 6 bases not matched to a gene; V was cut back by 8 bases and J by 5 bases. The CDR3 is 13 residues long. V and J are TRBV12-3 or TRBV12-4 and TRBJ2-1; TRBD1 aligns across 7 bases. The sequenced sample consisted of CD4+ T cells from PBMCs. This TCR came from a human donor with multiple sclerosis. The CDR3 loop reads CASETGLDNEQFF. The CDR3, as DNA: TGTGCCAGCGAGACAGGGCTCGACAATGAGCAGTTCTTC.